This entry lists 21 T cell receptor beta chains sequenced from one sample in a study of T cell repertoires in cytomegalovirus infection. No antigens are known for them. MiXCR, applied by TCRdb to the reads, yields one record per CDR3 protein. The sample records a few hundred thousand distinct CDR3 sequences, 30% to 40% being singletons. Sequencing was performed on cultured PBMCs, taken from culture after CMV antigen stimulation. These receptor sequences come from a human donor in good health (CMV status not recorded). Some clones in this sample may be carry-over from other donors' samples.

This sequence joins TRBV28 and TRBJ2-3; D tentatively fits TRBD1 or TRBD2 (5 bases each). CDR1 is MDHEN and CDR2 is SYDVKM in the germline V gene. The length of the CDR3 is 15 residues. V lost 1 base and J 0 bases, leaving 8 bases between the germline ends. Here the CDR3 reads CASSLYRTSTDTQYF. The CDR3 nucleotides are TGTGCCAGCAGTTTATACAGGACTAGCACAGATACGCAGTATTTT.

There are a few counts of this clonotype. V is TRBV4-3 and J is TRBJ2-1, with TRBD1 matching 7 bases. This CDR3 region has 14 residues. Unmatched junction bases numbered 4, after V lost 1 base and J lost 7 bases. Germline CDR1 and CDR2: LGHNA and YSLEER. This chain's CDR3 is CASSQGFRGNEQFF. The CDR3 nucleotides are TGCGCCAGCAGCCAAGGCTTCAGGGGGAATGAGCAGTTCTTC.

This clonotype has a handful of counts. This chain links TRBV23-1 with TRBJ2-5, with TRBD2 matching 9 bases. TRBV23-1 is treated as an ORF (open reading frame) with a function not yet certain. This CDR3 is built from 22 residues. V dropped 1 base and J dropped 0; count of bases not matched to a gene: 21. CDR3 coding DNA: TGCGCCAGCAGTCAATTGTATTTGGCAGGCCTCGGGCTAGCGGGAAACCAAGAGACCCAGTACTTC. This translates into CASSQLYLAGLGLAGNQETQYF.

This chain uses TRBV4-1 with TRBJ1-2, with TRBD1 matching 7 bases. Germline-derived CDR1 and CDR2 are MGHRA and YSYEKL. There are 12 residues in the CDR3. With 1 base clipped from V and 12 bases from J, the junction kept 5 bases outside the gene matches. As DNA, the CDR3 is TGCGCCAGCAGCCAAGTTACAGGGGAGAACACCTTC. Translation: CASSQVTGENTF.

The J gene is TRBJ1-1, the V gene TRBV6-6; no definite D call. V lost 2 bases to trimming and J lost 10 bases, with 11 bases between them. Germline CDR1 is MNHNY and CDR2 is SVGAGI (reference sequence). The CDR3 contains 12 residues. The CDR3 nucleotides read TGTGCCAGCAGTTACCCCAGCCCTTTAGCTTTCTTT. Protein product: CASSYPSPLAFF.

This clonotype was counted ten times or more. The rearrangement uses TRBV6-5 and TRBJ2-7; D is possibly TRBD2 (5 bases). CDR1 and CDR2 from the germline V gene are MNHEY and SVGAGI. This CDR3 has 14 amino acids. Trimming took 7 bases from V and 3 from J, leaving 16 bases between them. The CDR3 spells CASNLMDGDYEQYV. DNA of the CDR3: TGTGCCAGCAATCTAATGGACGGGGACTACGAGCAGTACGTC.

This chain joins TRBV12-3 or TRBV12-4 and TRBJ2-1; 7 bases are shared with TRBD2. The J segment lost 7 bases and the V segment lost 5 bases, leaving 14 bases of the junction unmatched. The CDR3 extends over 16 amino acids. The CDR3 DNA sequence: TGTGCCAGCAGTCCAACTGTAGGGGAGCGGGGTAATGAGCAGTTCTTC. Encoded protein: CASSPTVGERGNEQFF.

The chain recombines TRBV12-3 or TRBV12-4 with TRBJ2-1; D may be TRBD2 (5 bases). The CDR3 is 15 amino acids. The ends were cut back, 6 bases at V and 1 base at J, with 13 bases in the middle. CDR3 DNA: TGTGCCAGCAGACCTAAAGCGGATTCCTACAATGAGCAGTTCTTC. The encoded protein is CASRPKADSYNEQFF.

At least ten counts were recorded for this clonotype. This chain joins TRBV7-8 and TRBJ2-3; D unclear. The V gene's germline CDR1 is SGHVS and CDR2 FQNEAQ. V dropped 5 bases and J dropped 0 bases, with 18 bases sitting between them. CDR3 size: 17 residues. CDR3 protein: CASSPPLQRLSTDTQYF. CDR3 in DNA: TGTGCCAGCAGCCCGCCCCTACAGAGACTTAGCACAGATACGCAGTATTTT.

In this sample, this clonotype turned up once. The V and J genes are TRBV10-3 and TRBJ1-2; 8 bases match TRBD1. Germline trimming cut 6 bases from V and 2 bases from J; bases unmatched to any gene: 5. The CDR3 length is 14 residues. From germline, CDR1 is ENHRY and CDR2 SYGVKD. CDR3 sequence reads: CAIRARTGNYGYTF. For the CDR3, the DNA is TGTGCCATCAGGGCGAGGACAGGGAACTATGGCTACACCTTC.

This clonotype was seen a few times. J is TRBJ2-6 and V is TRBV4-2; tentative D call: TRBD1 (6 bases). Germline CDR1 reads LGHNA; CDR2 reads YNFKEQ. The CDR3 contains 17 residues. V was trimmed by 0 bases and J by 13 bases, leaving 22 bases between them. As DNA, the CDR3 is TGTGCCAGCAGCCAAGATCACACGTTCTCCAGGGGCGTTGTCCTGACTTTC. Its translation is CASSQDHTFSRGVVLTF.

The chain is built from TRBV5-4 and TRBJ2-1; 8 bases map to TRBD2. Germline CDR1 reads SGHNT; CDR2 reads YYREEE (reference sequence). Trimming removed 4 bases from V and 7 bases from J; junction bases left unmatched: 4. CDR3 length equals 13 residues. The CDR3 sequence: CASSHLAGNEQFF. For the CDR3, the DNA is TGTGCCAGCAGCCACTTAGCGGGAAATGAGCAGTTCTTC.

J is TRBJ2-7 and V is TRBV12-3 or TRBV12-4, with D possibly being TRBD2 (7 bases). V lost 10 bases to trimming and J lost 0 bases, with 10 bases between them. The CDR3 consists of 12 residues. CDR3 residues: CATRGGSYEQYF. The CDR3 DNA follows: TGTGCCACAAGGGGGGGCTCCTACGAGCAGTACTTC.

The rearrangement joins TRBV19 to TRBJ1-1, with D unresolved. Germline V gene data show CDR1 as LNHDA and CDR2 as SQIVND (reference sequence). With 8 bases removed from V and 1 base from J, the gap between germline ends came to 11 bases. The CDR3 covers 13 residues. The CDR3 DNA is TGTGCCAGTTTCCCCCGCACGAACACTGAAGCTTTCTTT. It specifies CASFPRTNTEAFF.

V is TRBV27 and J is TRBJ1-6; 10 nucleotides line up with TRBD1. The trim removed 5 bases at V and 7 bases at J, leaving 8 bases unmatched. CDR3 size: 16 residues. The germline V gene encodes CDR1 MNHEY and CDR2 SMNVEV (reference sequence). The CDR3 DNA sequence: TGTGCCAGCAGTCCAAGGACAGGGGGAGTCAATTCACCCCTCCACTTT. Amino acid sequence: CASSPRTGGVNSPLHF.

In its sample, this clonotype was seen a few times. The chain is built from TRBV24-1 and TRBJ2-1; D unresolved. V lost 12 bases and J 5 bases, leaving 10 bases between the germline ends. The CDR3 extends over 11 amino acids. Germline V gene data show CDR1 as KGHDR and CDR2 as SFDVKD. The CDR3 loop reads CAAAQDNEQFF. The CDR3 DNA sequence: TGTGCCGCCGCTCAGGACAATGAGCAGTTCTTC.

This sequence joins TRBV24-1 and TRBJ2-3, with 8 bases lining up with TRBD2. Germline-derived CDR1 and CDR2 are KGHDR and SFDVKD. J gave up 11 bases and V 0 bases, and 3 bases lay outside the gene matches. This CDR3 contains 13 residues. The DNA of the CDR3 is TGTGCCACCAGTGATTTGCCCCTAGCGGGGCAGTATTTT. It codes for CATSDLPLAGQYF.

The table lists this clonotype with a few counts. The CDR3 spells CAISSRGQGSYGYTF. CDR3 nucleotide sequence: TGTGCCATCAGTTCCCGCGGACAGGGCTCTTATGGCTACACCTTC. This chain uses TRBV10-3 with TRBJ1-2; 8 bases fit TRBD1. The CDR3 extends over 15 amino acids. The ends lost 5 bases at V and 5 bases at J; junction bases unmatched: 10. Germline lookup yields CDR1 ENHRY and CDR2 SYGVKD.

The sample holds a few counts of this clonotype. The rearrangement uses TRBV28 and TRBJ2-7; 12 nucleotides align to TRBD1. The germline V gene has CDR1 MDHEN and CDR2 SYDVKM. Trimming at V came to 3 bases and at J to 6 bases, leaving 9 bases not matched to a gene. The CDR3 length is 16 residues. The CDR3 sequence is CASSLGTGTGGFEQYF. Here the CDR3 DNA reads TGTGCCAGCAGTTTGGGGACCGGGACAGGGGGCTTCGAGCAGTACTTC.

The CDR3 protein is CAISGGGTNTGELFF. The DNA for the CDR3 is TGTGCCATCAGTGGAGGTGGGACTAACACCGGGGAGCTGTTTTTT. This sequence joins TRBV10-3 and TRBJ2-2; weak D call: TRBD2 (6 bases). Trimming stripped 4 bases from V and 2 bases from J, with 11 bases between. The CDR3 totals 15 residues. The germline V gene has CDR1 ENHRY and CDR2 SYGVKD.

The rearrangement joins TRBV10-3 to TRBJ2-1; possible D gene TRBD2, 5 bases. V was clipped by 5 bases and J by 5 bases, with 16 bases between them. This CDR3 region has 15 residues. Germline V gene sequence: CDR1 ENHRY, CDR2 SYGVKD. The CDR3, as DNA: TGTGCCATCAGTCCGGCGGTGGGAGTGAACAATGAGCAGTTCTTC. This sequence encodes CAISPAVGVNNEQFF.